This T cell receptor beta chain was sequenced in a study of metastatic and nonmetastatic thyroid tumors. From the PCR reads, TCRdb re-called clones with MiXCR. This table holds tens of thousands of clones, 15% to 20% found once. Each patient came to thyroid surgery without any prior treatment (of any kind). What was sequenced was blood. The TCR originated in a female donor with papillary thyroid cancer or a benign thyroid nodule (not recorded which). Some clones in this sample may be carry-over from other donors' samples.

The CDR3 reads CASSLEWLAGGTPSYNEQFF. CDR3 nucleotide sequence: TGTGCCAGCAGTTTAGAATGGCTAGCGGGAGGCACTCCCTCCTACAATGAGCAGTTCTTC. The chain carries TRBV28 and TRBJ2-1; 11 bases agree with TRBD2. V lost 2 bases to trimming and J lost 0 bases; unmatched junction nucleotides: 12. CDR1 is MDHEN, CDR2 SYDVKM, per germline. The CDR3 contains 20 residues.